Listed below are T cell receptor beta chains from one sample, sequenced in a study of CD8+ T cells in alopecia areata. TCRdb's copy holds only in-frame clones and misses some; the assay was immunoSEQ multiplex PCR. Here the sample spans 190,000 or so clones, about 60% being singletons. This sample comprised CD8+ T cells sorted from blood, obtained at week 24, from a patient treated with tofacitinib. These receptors were obtained from a human donor with alopecia areata. Each CDR3 is given with its conserved first and last residue. The order of the fields is J gene, V gene, CDR3 protein.

TRBJ2-1 TRBV2 CASTGRGAAHNEQFF
TRBJ1-1 TRBV2 CARITRGVEAFF
TRBJ1-2 TRBV29-1 CSVEERANYGYTF
TRBJ2-1 TRBV7-9 CASSTMPGQGAFEQFF
TRBJ2-1 TRBV11-2 CASSLGVYNEQFF
TRBJ1-4 TRBV30 CAWRLAGRGRQNEKLFF
TRBJ2-7 TRBV2 CASGQGGGSYEQYF
TRBJ2-3 TRBV5-6 CASTLGQGRADTQYF
TRBJ1-5 TRBV4-1 CASSQVMWAENPNQPQHF
TRBJ2-7 TRBV5-6 CASSTVGQGDYEQYF
TRBJ2-5 TRBV5-4 CASSLATRTQETQYF
TRBJ2-1 TRBV7-9 CASSTLLNNEQFF
TRBJ2-7 TRBV4-1 CASSQDPTSGGSYEQYF
TRBJ1-5 TRBV2 CASRGQAGNQPQHF